Reported below is one TCR beta chain. Antigen: not known. The data are from a study of CXCR3-negative and CXCR3-positive naive CD8 T cells. Study results and limitations: Hydrophobicity was higher for TRB CDR3s found in CXCR3-positive naive cells than in CXCR3-negative naive cells.

Each TRB cDNA library was prepared by 5' RACE (with UMI labels). From its re-call of the 5' RACE reads, TCRdb lists each CDR3 protein once, without DNA. Its table lists 150,000 to 180,000 distinct CDR3 sequences. Those CD8+ T cells considered naive were CD45RO-CCR7+CD27+CD95-. This sequence originates from a human donor in good health. Some clones in this sample may be carry-over from other donors' samples. The sample was naive CXCR3+ CD8+ T cells from blood. This sample's subset: CD45RO-CCR7+CD27+CD95- naive CD8+ T cells expressing CXCR3 (TNR3+).

This chain's CDR3 is CSARPIQGYPYEQYF. J is TRBJ2-7 and V is TRBV20-1; TCRdb gives TRBD1 as the D gene, but with no DNA this cannot be confirmed. CDR3 length: 15 residues. Germline CDR1 reads DFQATT; CDR2 reads SNEGSKA (reference sequence).